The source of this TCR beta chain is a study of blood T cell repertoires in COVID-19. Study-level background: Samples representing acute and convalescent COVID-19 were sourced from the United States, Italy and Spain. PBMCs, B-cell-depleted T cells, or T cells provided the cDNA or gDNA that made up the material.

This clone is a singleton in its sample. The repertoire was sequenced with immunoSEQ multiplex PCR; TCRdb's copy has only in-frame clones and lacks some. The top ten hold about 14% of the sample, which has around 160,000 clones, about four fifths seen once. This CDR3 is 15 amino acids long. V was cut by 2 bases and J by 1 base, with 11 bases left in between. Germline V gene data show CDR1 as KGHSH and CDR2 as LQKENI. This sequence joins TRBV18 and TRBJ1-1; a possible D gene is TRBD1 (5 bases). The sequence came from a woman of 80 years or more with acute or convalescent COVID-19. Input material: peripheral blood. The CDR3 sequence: CASSPRRGQNTEAFF. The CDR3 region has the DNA TGTGCCAGCTCACCAAGGAGAGGACAGAACACTGAAGCTTTCTTT.